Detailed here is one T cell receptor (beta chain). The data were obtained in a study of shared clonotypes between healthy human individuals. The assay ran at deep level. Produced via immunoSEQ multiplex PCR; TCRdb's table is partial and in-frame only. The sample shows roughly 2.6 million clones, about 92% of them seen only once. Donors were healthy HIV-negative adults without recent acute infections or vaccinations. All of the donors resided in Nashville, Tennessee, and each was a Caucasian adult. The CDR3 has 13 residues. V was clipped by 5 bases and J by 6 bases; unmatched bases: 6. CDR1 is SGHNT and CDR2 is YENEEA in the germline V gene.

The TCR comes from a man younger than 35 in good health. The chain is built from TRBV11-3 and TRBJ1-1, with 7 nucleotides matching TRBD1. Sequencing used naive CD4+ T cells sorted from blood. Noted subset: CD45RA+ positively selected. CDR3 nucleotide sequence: TGTGCCAGCAGCCCAGATGGGACAGCTGAAGCTTTCTTT. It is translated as CASSPDGTAEAFF.